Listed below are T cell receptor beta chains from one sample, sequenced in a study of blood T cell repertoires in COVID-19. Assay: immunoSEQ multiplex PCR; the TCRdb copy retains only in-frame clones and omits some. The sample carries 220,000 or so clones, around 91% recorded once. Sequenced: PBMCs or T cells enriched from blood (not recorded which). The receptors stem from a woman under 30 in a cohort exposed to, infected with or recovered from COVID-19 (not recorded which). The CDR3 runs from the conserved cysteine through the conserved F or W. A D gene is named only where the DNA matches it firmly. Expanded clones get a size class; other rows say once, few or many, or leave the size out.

CDR3: CASSYVGQWKAEAFF
DNA: TGTGCCAGCAGTTACGTGGGACAGTGGAAGGCTGAAGCTTTCTTT
V: TRBV6-5
size: -
D: TRBD1
J: TRBJ1-1

CDR3: CASSFSGEPTNEQFF
DNA: TGCGCCAGCAGCTTTAGCGGGGAGCCAACAAATGAGCAGTTCTTC
V: TRBV5-1
size: few
D: TRBD2
J: TRBJ2-1

CDR3: CASSTGYTEAFF
DNA: TGTGCCAGCAGTACAGGGTACACTGAAGCTTTCTTT
V: TRBV2
size: -
D: -
J: TRBJ1-1

CDR3: CASSRANQETQYF
DNA: TGTGCCAGTAGTAGAGCGAACCAAGAGACCCAGTACTTC
V: TRBV19
size: -
D: -
J: TRBJ2-5

CDR3: CASSIRWSTTNEKLFF
DNA: TGTGCCAGTAGTATAAGGTGGAGTACAACTAATGAAAAACTGTTTTTT
V: TRBV19
size: -
D: -
J: TRBJ1-4

CDR3: CASYTGGGTEAFF
DNA: TGCGCCAGCTACACAGGGGGTGGCACTGAAGCTTTCTTT
V: TRBV5-1
size: -
D: TRBD1
J: TRBJ1-1

CDR3: CASLKGLTNEAFF
DNA: TGTGCCAGCCTAAAAGGACTTACAAACGAAGCTTTCTTT
V: TRBV6-5
size: -
D: -
J: TRBJ1-1

CDR3: CASSETLAGSSYEQYF
DNA: TGTGCCAGCAGTGAAACCCTAGCGGGGAGCTCCTACGAGCAGTACTTC
V: TRBV2
size: few
D: TRBD2
J: TRBJ2-7

CDR3: CATSPAVKAAQPQHF
DNA: TGTGCCACCAGCCCTGCTGTGAAGGCGGCTCAGCCCCAGCATTTT
V: TRBV15
size: -
D: -
J: TRBJ1-5

CDR3: CASSELLSYEQYF
DNA: TGTGCCAGCAGTGAACTCCTCTCCTACGAGCAGTACTTC
V: TRBV2
size: -
D: -
J: TRBJ2-7

CDR3: CASSPGLADNEQFF
DNA: TGTGCCAGCAGCCCAGGACTAGCGGACAATGAGCAGTTCTTC
V: TRBV7-3
size: few
D: TRBD2
J: TRBJ2-1

CDR3: CASSTGATNEKLFF
DNA: TGCGCCAGCAGCACAGGGGCAACTAATGAAAAACTGTTTTTT
V: TRBV5-1
size: -
D: TRBD1
J: TRBJ1-4

CDR3: CASSPPTGKGTEAFF
DNA: TGTGCCAGCAGCCCTCCTACGGGGAAGGGCACTGAAGCTTTCTTT
V: TRBV9
size: -
D: -
J: TRBJ1-1

CDR3: CSVRPQGETEAFF
DNA: TGCAGCGTTCGACCACAGGGGGAGACTGAAGCTTTCTTT
V: TRBV29-1
size: -
D: TRBD1
J: TRBJ1-1

CDR3: CASSLALAGGQETQYF
DNA: TGTGCCAGCAGCTTGGCCCTAGCGGGGGGGCAAGAGACCCAGTACTTC
V: TRBV5-6
size: -
D: TRBD2
J: TRBJ2-5

CDR3: CASSPPLADLFF
DNA: TGTGCCAGCAGCCCCCCCCTAGCGGACCTGTTCTTC
V: TRBV3-1/TRBV3-2
size: -
D: TRBD2
J: TRBJ2-1

CDR3: CASSLFAGGQETQYF
DNA: TGTGCCAGCAGCCTCTTTGCGGGGGGTCAAGAGACCCAGTACTTC
V: TRBV3-1/TRBV3-2
size: -
D: TRBD2
J: TRBJ2-5

CDR3: CASSQGLAGYYEQYF
DNA: TGTGCCAGCAGTCAGGGACTAGCGGGCTACTACGAGCAGTACTTC
V: TRBV7-8
size: few
D: TRBD2
J: TRBJ2-7

CDR3: CASSPDGSAGELFF
DNA: TGTGCCAGCTCACCGGACGGGAGCGCCGGGGAGCTGTTTTTT
V: TRBV18
size: -
D: -
J: TRBJ2-2

CDR3: CASSLMDINYGYTF
DNA: TGTGCCAGCAGCCTCATGGACATTAACTATGGCTACACCTTC
V: TRBV5-6
size: -
D: -
J: TRBJ1-2

CDR3: CASSLYGLAAREEQYF
DNA: TGTGCCAGCAGTCTCTATGGACTAGCGGCCCGGGAAGAGCAGTACTTC
V: TRBV27
size: -
D: TRBD2
J: TRBJ2-7

CDR3: CAWSGGAQPQHF
DNA: TGTGCCTGGAGCGGCGGGGCTCAGCCCCAGCATTTT
V: TRBV30
size: -
D: -
J: TRBJ1-5

CDR3: CASSLFGRERTDTQYF
DNA: TGTGCCAGCAGTCTATTCGGGAGAGAGAGAACAGATACGCAGTATTTT
V: TRBV7-9
size: -
D: -
J: TRBJ2-3

CDR3: CASSLGTSGNEQYF
DNA: TGTGCCAGCAGCCTTGGGACTAGCGGCAACGAGCAGTACTTC
V: TRBV9
size: -
D: TRBD2
J: TRBJ2-7

CDR3: CASSEVAGGPQYF
DNA: TGTGCCAGCAGTGAAGTTGCGGGGGGGCCCCAGTACTTC
V: TRBV2
size: -
D: TRBD2
J: TRBJ2-5

CDR3: CASSNRAGTHGNTIYF
DNA: TGTGCCAGCAGCAATCGGGCCGGGACACATGGAAACACCATATATTTT
V: TRBV21-1
size: few
D: -
J: TRBJ1-3

CDR3: CASITQGWTYNEQFF
DNA: TGTGCCAGCATTACTCAGGGTTGGACCTACAATGAGCAGTTCTTC
V: TRBV6-5
size: -
D: -
J: TRBJ2-1

CDR3: CASSLITGKTEAFF
DNA: TGTGCCAGCAGCTTAATAACAGGGAAGACTGAAGCTTTCTTT
V: TRBV7-9
size: -
D: -
J: TRBJ1-1

CDR3: CASSFQRFPGQAPGNTIYF
DNA: TGTGCCAGCAGCTTTCAGCGTTTCCCTGGACAGGCCCCTGGAAACACCATATATTTT
V: TRBV7-8
size: -
D: TRBD1
J: TRBJ1-3

CDR3: CASSPTGNTEAFF
DNA: TGTGCCAGCAGCCCTACAGGGAACACTGAAGCTTTCTTT
V: TRBV7-9
size: few
D: -
J: TRBJ1-1

CDR3: CASSRASSGGYNEQFF
DNA: TGCGCCAGCAGCCGAGCCTCTAGCGGGGGCTACAATGAGCAGTTCTTC
V: TRBV4-1
size: -
D: TRBD2
J: TRBJ2-1

CDR3: CASSSRANTEAFF
DNA: TGTGCCAGCAGCTCCAGGGCGAATACTGAAGCTTTCTTT
V: TRBV5-4
size: -
D: -
J: TRBJ1-1

CDR3: CASSQDGGGKSEKLFF
DNA: TGTGCCAGCAGCCAAGATGGGGGGGGTAAGAGTGAAAAACTGTTTTTT
V: TRBV4-2
size: -
D: -
J: TRBJ1-4

CDR3: CASSRGQGAREPQHF
DNA: TGTGCCAGCAGCCGGGGACAGGGGGCTAGGGAGCCCCAGCATTTT
V: TRBV3-1/TRBV3-2
size: -
D: TRBD1
J: TRBJ1-5

CDR3: CASSASGRVGQETQYF
DNA: TGTGCCAGCAGCGCCTCCGGCAGGGTGGGACAAGAGACCCAGTACTTC
V: TRBV9
size: -
D: -
J: TRBJ2-5

CDR3: CASSYSINEQFF
DNA: TGTGCCAGCAGTTACTCTATTAATGAGCAGTTCTTC
V: TRBV6-2/TRBV6-3
size: -
D: -
J: TRBJ2-1

CDR3: CARSLGGTGYYEQYF
DNA: TGTGCCAGAAGTTTAGGCGGGACAGGGTACTACGAGCAGTACTTC
V: TRBV5-3
size: -
D: TRBD1
J: TRBJ2-7

CDR3: CASSLTRDLGNTIYF
DNA: TGTGCCAGCAGCCTAACCCGGGACTTAGGAAACACCATATATTTT
V: TRBV5-6
size: -
D: -
J: TRBJ1-3

CDR3: CASSLVAGGTNTGELFF
DNA: TGTGCCAGTAGTCTCGTAGCGGGGGGGACGAACACCGGGGAGCTGTTTTTT
V: TRBV19
size: once
D: TRBD2
J: TRBJ2-2